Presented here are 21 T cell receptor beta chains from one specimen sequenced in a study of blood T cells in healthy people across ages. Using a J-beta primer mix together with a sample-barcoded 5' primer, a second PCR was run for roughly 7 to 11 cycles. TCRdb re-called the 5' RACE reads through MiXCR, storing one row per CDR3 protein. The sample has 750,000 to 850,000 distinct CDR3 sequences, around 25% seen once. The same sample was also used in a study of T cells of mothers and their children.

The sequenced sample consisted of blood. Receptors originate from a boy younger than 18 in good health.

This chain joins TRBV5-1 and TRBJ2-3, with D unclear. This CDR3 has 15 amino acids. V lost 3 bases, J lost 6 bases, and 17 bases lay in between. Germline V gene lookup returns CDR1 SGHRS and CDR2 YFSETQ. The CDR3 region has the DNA TGCGCCAGCAGCTCGGATGGGTCGTCGCGGGATACGCAGTATTTT. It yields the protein CASSSDGSSRDTQYF.

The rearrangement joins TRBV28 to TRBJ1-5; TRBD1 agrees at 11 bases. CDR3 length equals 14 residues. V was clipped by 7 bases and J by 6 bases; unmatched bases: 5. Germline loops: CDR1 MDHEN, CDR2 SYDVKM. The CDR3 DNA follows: TGTGCCAGCAAAACCGGGACAGGGGGTCAGCCCCAGCATTTT. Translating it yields CASKTGTGGQPQHF.

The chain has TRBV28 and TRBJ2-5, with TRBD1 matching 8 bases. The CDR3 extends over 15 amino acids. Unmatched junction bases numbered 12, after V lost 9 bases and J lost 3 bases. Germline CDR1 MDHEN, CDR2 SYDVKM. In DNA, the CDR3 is TGTGCCAGTGGCGGACGGTGGACAGGGAAAGAGACCCAGTACTTC. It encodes CASGGRWTGKETQYF.

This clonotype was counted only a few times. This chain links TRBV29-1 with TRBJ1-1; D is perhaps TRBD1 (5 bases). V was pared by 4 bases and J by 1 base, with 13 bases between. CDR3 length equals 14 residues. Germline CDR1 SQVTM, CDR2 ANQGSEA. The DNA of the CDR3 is TGCAGCGTTGTTCTCGATGGGGGGAACACTGAAGCTTTCTTT. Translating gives CSVVLDGGNTEAFF.

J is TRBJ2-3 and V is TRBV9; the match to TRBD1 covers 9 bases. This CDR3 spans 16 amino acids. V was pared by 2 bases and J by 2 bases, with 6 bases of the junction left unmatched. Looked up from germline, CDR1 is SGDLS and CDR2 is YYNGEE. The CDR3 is CASSVPGQGNTDTQYF. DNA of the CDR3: TGTGCCAGCAGCGTCCCCGGACAGGGGAACACAGATACGCAGTATTTT.

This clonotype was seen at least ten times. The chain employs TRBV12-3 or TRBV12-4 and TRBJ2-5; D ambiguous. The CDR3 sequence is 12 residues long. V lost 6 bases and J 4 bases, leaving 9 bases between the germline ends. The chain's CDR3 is CASSVSGETQYF. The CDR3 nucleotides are TGTGCCAGCAGCGTTTCGGGAGAGACCCAGTACTTC.

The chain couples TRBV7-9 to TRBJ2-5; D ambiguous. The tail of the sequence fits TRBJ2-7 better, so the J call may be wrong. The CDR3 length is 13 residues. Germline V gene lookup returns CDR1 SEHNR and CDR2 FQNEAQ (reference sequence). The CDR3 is CASSLMVDYEQYF. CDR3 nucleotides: TGTGCCAGCAGCTTGATGGTGGACTACGAGCAGTACTTC.

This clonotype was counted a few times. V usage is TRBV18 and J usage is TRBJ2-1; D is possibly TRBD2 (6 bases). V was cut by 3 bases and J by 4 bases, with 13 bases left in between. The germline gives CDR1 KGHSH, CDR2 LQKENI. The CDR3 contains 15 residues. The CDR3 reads CASSPGRLVYNEQFF. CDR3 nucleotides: TGTGCCAGCTCACCCGGGAGACTAGTGTACAATGAGCAGTTCTTC.

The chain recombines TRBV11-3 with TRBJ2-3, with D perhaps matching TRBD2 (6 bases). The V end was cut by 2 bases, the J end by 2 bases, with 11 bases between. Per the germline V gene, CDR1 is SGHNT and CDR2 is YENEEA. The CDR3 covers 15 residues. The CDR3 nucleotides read TGTGCCAGCAGCTTACTAGCGACGAACACAGATACGCAGTATTTT. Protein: CASSLLATNTDTQYF.

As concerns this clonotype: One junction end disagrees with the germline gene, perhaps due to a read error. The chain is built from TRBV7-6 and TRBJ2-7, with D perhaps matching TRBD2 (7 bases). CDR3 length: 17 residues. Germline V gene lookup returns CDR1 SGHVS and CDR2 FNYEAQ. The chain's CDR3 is CASSQAIIRGGSYEQCF. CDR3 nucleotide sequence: TGTGCCAGCAGCCAAGCCATCATAAGGGGGGGCTCCTACGAGCAGTGCTTC. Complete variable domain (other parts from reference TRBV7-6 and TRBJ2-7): GAGVSQSPRYKVTKRGQDVALRCDPISGHVSLYWYRQALGQGPEFLTYFNYEAQQDKSGLPNDRFSAERPEGSISTLTIQRTEQRDSAMYRCASSQAIIRGGSYEQCFGPGTRLTVT.

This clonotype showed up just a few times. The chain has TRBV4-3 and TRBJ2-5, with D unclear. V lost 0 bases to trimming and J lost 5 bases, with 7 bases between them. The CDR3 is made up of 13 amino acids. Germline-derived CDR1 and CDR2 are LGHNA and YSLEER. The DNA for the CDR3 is TGCGCCAGCAGCCAAGATAGTCTCGAGACCCAGTACTTC. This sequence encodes CASSQDSLETQYF.

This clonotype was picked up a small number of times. This CDR3 is CASSKRQIPQETQYF. The CDR3 DNA reads as TGTGCCAGCAGCAAACGACAGATTCCCCAAGAGACCCAGTACTTC. J is TRBJ2-5 and V is TRBV7-2, with a tentative D call TRBD1 (5 bases). The CDR3 is 15 residues long. Germline CDR1 and CDR2: SGHTA and FQGNSA. Deletions cut 5 bases from V and 1 base from J, with 14 bases between.

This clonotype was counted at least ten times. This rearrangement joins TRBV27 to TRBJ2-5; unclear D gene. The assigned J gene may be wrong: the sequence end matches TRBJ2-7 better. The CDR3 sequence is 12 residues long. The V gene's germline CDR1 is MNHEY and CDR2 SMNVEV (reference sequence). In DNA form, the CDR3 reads TGTGCCAGCAGTTTATCAGGGTCCGAGCAGTACTTC. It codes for CASSLSGSEQYF.

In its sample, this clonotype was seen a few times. The CDR3 loop reads CATSRDRGVYGYTF. In DNA, the CDR3 is TGTGCCACCAGCAGAGATCGGGGCGTCTATGGCTACACCTTC. This sequence joins TRBV15 and TRBJ1-2, with D possibly being TRBD1 (5 bases). This CDR3 spans 14 amino acids. V lost 0 bases and J 4 bases, leaving 9 bases between the germline ends. CDR1 LNHNV and CDR2 YYDKDF come from the germline V gene (reference sequence).

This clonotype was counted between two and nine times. The CDR3 region is CASSSGVYSRLAGVNEQFF. CDR3 DNA sequence: TGTGCCAGCAGCTCCGGCGTATATTCGAGACTAGCGGGAGTTAATGAGCAGTTCTTC. The chain recombines TRBV7-9 with TRBJ2-1, with 12 positions matching TRBD2. The CDR3 consists of 19 residues. Looked up from germline, CDR1 is SEHNR and CDR2 is FQNEAQ (reference sequence). V dropped 4 bases and J dropped 7; count of bases not matched to a gene: 17.

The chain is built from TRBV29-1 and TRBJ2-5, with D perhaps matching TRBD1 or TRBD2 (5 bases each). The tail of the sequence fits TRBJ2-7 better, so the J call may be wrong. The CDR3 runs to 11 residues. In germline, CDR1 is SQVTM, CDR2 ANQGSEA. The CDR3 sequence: CSALAGAEQYF. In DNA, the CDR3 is TGCAGCGCTCTAGCTGGGGCCGAGCAGTACTTC.

CDR3 residues: CSVEGGTGEYEQYF. The CDR3 DNA follows: TGCAGCGTTGAAGGCGGGACAGGGGAATACGAGCAGTACTTC. The chain is built from TRBV29-1 and TRBJ2-5; 10 bases align to TRBD1. The J call is in doubt because the DNA end fits TRBJ2-7 better. Germline CDR1 is SQVTM and CDR2 is ANQGSEA. The CDR3 sequence is 14 residues long.

CDR3 in DNA: TGTGCCAGCAGTCGCTTCCGCCAGGCGTCGAATTCACCCCTCCACTTT. As protein: CASSRFRQASNSPLHF. V is TRBV12-3 or TRBV12-4 and J is TRBJ1-6, with D unclear. This CDR3 is 16 amino acids long. Trimming removed 5 bases from V and 7 bases from J, with 18 bases in between.

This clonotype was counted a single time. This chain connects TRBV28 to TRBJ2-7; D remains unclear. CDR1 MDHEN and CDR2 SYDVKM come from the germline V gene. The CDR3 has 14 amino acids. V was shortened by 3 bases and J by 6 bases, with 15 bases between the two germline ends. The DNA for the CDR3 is TGTGCCAGCAGTTTTACGAACTCACTACGCGAGCAGTACTTC. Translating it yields CASSFTNSLREQYF.

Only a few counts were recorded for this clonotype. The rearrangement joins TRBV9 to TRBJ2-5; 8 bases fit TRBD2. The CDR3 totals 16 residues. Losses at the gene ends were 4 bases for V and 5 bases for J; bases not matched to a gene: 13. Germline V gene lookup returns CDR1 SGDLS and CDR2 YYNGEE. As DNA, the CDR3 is TGTGCCAGCAGCCCAGGGCGGGGACTAGGGACGGAGACCCAGTACTTC. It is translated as CASSPGRGLGTETQYF.

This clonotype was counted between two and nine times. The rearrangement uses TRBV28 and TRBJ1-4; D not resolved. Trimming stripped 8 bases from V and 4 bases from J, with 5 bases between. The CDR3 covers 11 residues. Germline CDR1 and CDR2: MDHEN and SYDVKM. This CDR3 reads CASGINEKLFF. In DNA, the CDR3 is TGTGCCAGCGGAATTAATGAAAAACTGTTTTTT.